The rows below give T cell receptor beta chains drawn from one sample of a study of T cells in Graves' hyperthyroidism and ophthalmopathy. From the multiplex PCR reads, TCRdb called clonotypes with MiXCR, one entry per CDR3 protein. The table lists 650,000 to 750,000 distinct CDR3 sequences, 11% to 15% of them singletons. The sample comprised blood. The receptors were sampled from a woman between 18 and 30 years old with Graves' hyperthyroidism. CDR3s leave out the opening cysteine and the closing phenylalanine or tryptophan. D genes are given only for firm matches.

>TRBJ2-7|TRBV7-2|TRBD1
ASSFFRDSYYEQY
>TRBJ2-1|TRBV5-1|.
ASSLDSLGYNEQF
>TRBJ2-1|TRBV28|.
ASRRTTIYNEQF
>TRBJ2-2|TRBV13|.
ASSLEGETGELF
>TRBJ2-7|TRBV20-1|TRBD2
SASVLGGPYEQY
>TRBJ2-1|TRBV5-1|.
ASSLLQSNEQF
>TRBJ2-2|TRBV7-9|.
ASLTPEELF
>TRBJ2-2|TRBV29-1|TRBD2
SVWGLAGERGTGELF
>TRBJ2-5|TRBV7-6|.
ASSTVGSLRRTQY
>TRBJ2-2|TRBV6-5|.
ASSSHDNSDLNTGELF
>TRBJ2-7|TRBV28|.
ASSFTGQIPSYEQY
>TRBJ1-2|TRBV9|.
ASSPLTPRNYGYT
>TRBJ2-1|TRBV5-4|TRBD2
ASSWQLAGGLSNEQF
>TRBJ2-1|TRBV6-1|TRBD2
ASSPGAEAGGFLSSYNEQF
>TRBJ1-5|TRBV18|.
ASSPGAALNQPQH